These 16 T cell receptor beta chains originate from one sample sequenced in a study of graft-versus-host responses after intestinal transplantation. TCRdb keeps only in-frame clones here, not all; method: immunoSEQ multiplex PCR. The table records approximately 99,000 clones, just under 95% of them present only once. No antigen has been assigned to these receptors. Sequences were derived from unstimulated CD8+ T cells sorted from spleen or lymph node cells, sampled before transplant. These receptors came from a human donor who was the organ donor for an intestinal transplant.

As DNA, the CDR3 is TGTGCCAGCTATTCGGCTGGGACAGGTGGCTACACCTTC. Amino acids: CASYSAGTGGYTF. The chain joins TRBV2 to TRBJ1-2; 8 bases fit TRBD1. V dropped 8 bases and J dropped 7; count of bases not matched to a gene: 9. The CDR3 length is 13 residues. In germline, CDR1 is SNHLY, CDR2 FYNNEI.

This chain joins TRBV15 and TRBJ1-1; D may be TRBD1 (6 bases). Germline-derived CDR1 and CDR2 are LNHNV and YYDKDF (reference sequence). CDR3 length: 15 amino acids. V gave up 4 bases and J gave up 1 base, with 13 bases separating them. The CDR3 sequence is CATSTSVTGNTEAFF. The CDR3 nucleotides are TGTGCCACCAGCACAAGTGTGACAGGGAACACTGAAGCTTTCTTT.

The V call is TRBV5-5, the J call TRBJ1-1, with D perhaps TRBD1 (6 bases). The V gene lost 2 bases and the J gene lost 2 bases, with 13 bases spanning the gap. Germline V gene sequence: CDR1 SGHKS, CDR2 YYEKEE (reference sequence). The CDR3 is made up of 15 amino acids. DNA of the CDR3: TGTGCCAGCAGCTTTTTACAGGGATACAACACTGAAGCTTTCTTT. This sequence encodes CASSFLQGYNTEAFF. The variable domain in full, completed from reference TRBV5-5 and TRBJ1-1, reads DAGVTQSPTHLIKTRGQQVTLRCSPISGHKSVSWYQQVLGQGPQFIFQYYEKEERGRGNFPDRFSARQFPNYSSELNVNALLLGDSALYLCASSFLQGYNTEAFFGQGTRLTVV.

The CDR3 reads CASTPDSSSTDTQYF. In nucleotides, the CDR3 is TGTGCCAGCACCCCCGACAGTTCTAGCACAGATACGCAGTATTTT. The chain links TRBV28 to TRBJ2-3; TRBD1 might be the D (5 bases). There are 15 residues in the CDR3. V was trimmed by 7 bases and J by 0 bases, leaving 14 bases between them. CDR1 is MDHEN, CDR2 SYDVKM, per germline.

The chain combines TRBV11-2 with TRBJ2-7; the match to TRBD2 covers 7 bases. This CDR3 spans 15 amino acids. The germline CDR1 and CDR2 sequences are SGHAT and FQNNGV. J was trimmed by 2 bases and V by 3 bases; bases with no gene match: 7. The CDR3 bases are TGTGCCAGCAGCTTCGGGCGGGAGCTCACCTACGAGCAGTACTTC. This encodes CASSFGRELTYEQYF.

This clone appeared a few times. V and J are TRBV6-5 and TRBJ1-2; 8 bases align to TRBD1. V was clipped by 6 bases and J by 8 bases; unmatched bases: 5. Per the germline V gene, CDR1 is MNHEY and CDR2 is SVGAGI. The length of the CDR3 is 12 residues. This CDR3 reads CASRPQGGGYTF. DNA of the CDR3: TGTGCCAGCAGGCCACAGGGGGGCGGCTACACCTTC.

V gene TRBV7-6 combines with J gene TRBJ1-1; 9 bases fit TRBD1. Germline values: CDR1 SGHVS, CDR2 FNYEAQ. Unmatched junction bases numbered 2, after V lost 1 base and J lost 5 bases. This CDR3 spans 14 amino acids. The CDR3 loop reads CASSLDRGRTEAFF. For the CDR3, the DNA is TGTGCCAGCAGCTTAGACAGGGGGCGGACTGAAGCTTTCTTT.

The rearrangement links TRBV7-3 to TRBJ2-1; tentative D call: TRBD1 (5 bases). In germline, CDR1 is SGHTA, CDR2 FQGTGA. The CDR3 spans 13 residues. V was cut by 5 bases and J by 4 bases, with 9 bases left in between. The CDR3 DNA follows: TGTGCCAGCAGCGCTCAGGGATACAATGAGCAGTTCTTC. Residues: CASSAQGYNEQFF.

The CDR3 nucleotides are TGCGCCAGCAGCCCGGGGACAGGGGGCACCGGGGAGCTGTTTTTT. This sequence encodes CASSPGTGGTGELFF. This chain joins TRBV5-1 and TRBJ2-2; TRBD1 matches 11 bases. Losses at the gene ends were 4 bases for V and 4 bases for J; bases not matched to a gene: 3. The CDR3 spans 15 residues. CDR1 SGHRS and CDR2 YFSETQ come from the germline V gene.

The CDR3 sequence: CASSLGLAGSRHNEQFF. The CDR3 nucleotides are TGTGCCAGTAGTTTGGGACTAGCGGGGAGTAGGCACAATGAGCAGTTCTTC. V is TRBV19 and J is TRBJ2-1; 13 nucleotides match TRBD2. The CDR3 loop spans 17 amino acids. J lost 5 bases, V lost 5 bases, and 9 bases had no gene match. CDR1 is LNHDA and CDR2 is SQIVND in the germline V gene (reference sequence).

CDR3 sequence (DNA): TGTGCCAGCAGCTCCCGCGGGACCCAGTACTTC. Protein product: CASSSRGTQYF. This sequence joins TRBV9 and TRBJ2-5; D gene uncertain. The V end was cut by 4 bases, the J end by 7 bases, with 8 bases between. The germline gives CDR1 SGDLS, CDR2 YYNGEE. CDR3 length equals 11 residues.

This chain uses TRBV15 with TRBJ2-7; TRBD1 matches at 7 bases. Losses at the gene ends were 5 bases for V and 3 bases for J; bases not matched to a gene: 13. This CDR3 contains 16 residues. The germline CDR1 and CDR2 sequences are LNHNV and YYDKDF (reference sequence). CDR3 DNA sequence: TGTGCCACCAGCGCGCAGTCCTCCGGGACAGACTACGAGCAGTACTTC. Protein sequence: CATSAQSSGTDYEQYF.

The chain links TRBV4-1 to TRBJ1-1; TRBD1 matches at 9 bases. The V gene's germline CDR1 is MGHRA and CDR2 YSYEKL. V trimming: 4 bases; J trimming: 1 base; junction bases outside the gene matches: 1. This CDR3 region has 14 residues. CDR3 bases: TGCGCCAGCAGCCTGGGACAGGGGAACACTGAAGCTTTCTTT. Translated, it gives CASSLGQGNTEAFF.

CDR3 region: CASSEGEMMNEQFF. The CDR3 coding sequence is TGCGCCAGCAGTGAGGGGGAGATGATGAATGAGCAGTTCTTC. The V call is TRBV10-2, the J call TRBJ2-1; TRBD2 might be the D (5 bases). Germline V lookup: CDR1 WSHSY, CDR2 SAAADI. The CDR3 has 14 residues. V dropped 2 bases and J dropped 7 bases, with 12 bases sitting between them.

V is TRBV5-8 and J is TRBJ1-1; D gene unclear. Germline V gene lookup returns CDR1 SGHTS and CDR2 YDEGEE. CDR3 size: 14 residues. V was cut by 6 bases and J by 4 bases, with 16 bases left in between. CDR3 nucleotide sequence: TGTGCCAGCATTACCGGGGTTTGGGGCACTGAAGCTTTCTTT. This gives the protein CASITGVWGTEAFF. The entire variable domain, with the rest obtained from reference TRBV5-8 and TRBJ1-1, is as follows: EAGVTQSPTHLIKTRGQQATLRCSPISGHTSVYWYQQALGLGLQFLLWYDEGEERNRGNFPPRFSGRQFPNYSSELNVNALELEDSALYLCASITGVWGTEAFFGQGTRLTVV.

This rearrangement joins TRBV5-8 to TRBJ2-3, with D unresolved. V was shortened by 4 bases and J by 5 bases, with 17 bases between the two germline ends. This CDR3 contains 15 residues. Germline V gene lookup returns CDR1 SGHTS and CDR2 YDEGEE. The CDR3 bases are TGTGCCAGCAGCCCGCAGATCGTAACGGGAGATACGCAGTATTTT. Translated, it gives CASSPQIVTGDTQYF.